This entry lists 30 T cell receptor beta chains sequenced from one sample in a study of blood T cell repertoires in COVID-19. Produced via immunoSEQ multiplex PCR; TCRdb's table is partial and in-frame only. This sample carries approximately 200,000 clones, 86% of them seen once, and the ten largest clones take 8% to 10%. The sample consisted of PBMCs or T cells enriched from blood (not recorded which). The receptors derive from a woman aged 25 to 39 who had recovered from COVID-19.

The chain links TRBV5-1 to TRBJ2-7; no clear D. Germline V gene lookup returns CDR1 SGHRS and CDR2 YFSETQ. The CDR3 totals 13 residues. V was trimmed by 5 bases and J by 1 base, leaving 10 bases between them. In nucleotides, the CDR3 is TGCGCCAGCAGTTTAGCTACATCCTACGAGCAGTACTTC. Translation gives CASSLATSYEQYF. Full variable domain (remainder filled in from reference TRBV5-1 and TRBJ2-7): KAGVTQTPRYLIKTRGQQVTLSCSPISGHRSVSWYQQTPGQGLQFLFEYFSETQRNKGNFPGRFSGRQFSNSRSEMNVSTLELGDSALYLCASSLATSYEQYFGPGTRLTVT.

The chain couples TRBV7-2 to TRBJ2-1; D is perhaps TRBD2 (5 bases). The V gene lost 3 bases and the J gene lost 6 bases, with 21 bases spanning the gap. This CDR3 has 17 residues. The germline gives CDR1 SGHTA, CDR2 FQGNSA. The CDR3 here is CASSFRRGLSLPNEQFF. CDR3 coding DNA: TGTGCCAGCAGCTTCAGGCGCGGGCTATCTCTTCCCAATGAGCAGTTCTTC.

The chain links TRBV25-1 to TRBJ1-5; no firm D call. This CDR3 contains 15 residues. Germline V CDR1 and CDR2: MGHDK, SYGVNS. V was clipped by 0 bases and J by 1 base, with 7 bases between them. The CDR3 DNA is TGTGCCAGCAGTGAATATATCTCCAGCAATCAGCCCCAGCATTTT. Protein: CASSEYISSNQPQHF.

The rearrangement links TRBV19 to TRBJ2-6; D is possibly TRBD2 (6 bases). The germline gives CDR1 LNHDA, CDR2 SQIVND (reference sequence). The CDR3 runs to 16 residues. Trimming shortened V by 10 bases and J by 0 bases, and 16 bases separated the two germline ends. CDR3 amino acids: CATTPGVNSGANVLTF. In DNA, the CDR3 is TGTGCCACCACCCCGGGGGTGAACTCTGGGGCCAACGTCCTGACTTTC.

This clone appeared once. This sequence joins TRBV28 and TRBJ2-1; 11 positions match TRBD2. Per the germline V gene, CDR1 is MDHEN and CDR2 is SYDVKM. CDR3 length equals 15 residues. The V and J ends lost 8 bases and 4 bases, in that order; junction bases with no gene match: 7. The DNA for the CDR3 is TGTGCCAGCTACCTTAGCGGGAGGGGTTACAATGAGCAGTTCTTC. Translation: CASYLSGRGYNEQFF.

The chain recombines TRBV5-4 with TRBJ1-1; 9 nucleotides line up with TRBD1. The CDR3 has 16 amino acids. The ends lost 4 bases at V and 4 bases at J; junction bases unmatched: 11. Per germline, CDR1 SGHNT and CDR2 YYREEE (reference sequence). The CDR3 DNA sequence: TGTGCCAGCAGCGACCGGGACAGGGCTTTCGGCACTGAAGCTTTCTTT. This sequence encodes CASSDRDRAFGTEAFF.

The chain recombines TRBV6-1 with TRBJ1-5; possibly TRBD1 for D (5 bases). Between the trimmed V and J ends, which lost 2 bases and 3 bases, there was a span of 11 bases. Germline CDR1 MNHNS, CDR2 SASEGT. The CDR3 contains 15 residues. The chain's CDR3 is CASSEYGTNNQPQHF. The CDR3, as DNA: TGTGCCAGCAGTGAATACGGGACTAACAATCAGCCCCAGCATTTT.

The V and J genes are TRBV7-9 and TRBJ2-3; TRBD1 might be the D (6 bases). CDR1 is SEHNR, CDR2 FQNEAQ, per germline (reference sequence). V was cut by 4 bases and J by 0 bases, with 14 bases left in between. There are 16 residues in the CDR3. CDR3 amino acids: CASSWTVGPSTDTQYF. The CDR3 region has the DNA TGTGCCAGCAGCTGGACAGTGGGTCCTAGCACAGATACGCAGTATTTT.

The chain recombines TRBV14 with TRBJ1-1; tentatively, D is TRBD1 (5 bases). The CDR3 has 14 residues. The germline CDR1 and CDR2 sequences are SGHDN and FVKESK. V gave up 4 bases and J gave up 4 bases, with 13 bases separating them. Here the CDR3 reads CASSPGPGVTEAFF. As DNA, the CDR3 is TGTGCCAGCAGCCCAGGACCGGGGGTCACTGAAGCTTTCTTT.

V and J are TRBV29-1 and TRBJ2-3, with TRBD1 matching over 10 bases. V lost 6 bases and J lost 0; bases outside the gene matches: 6. This CDR3 has 15 residues. Germline V gene sequence: CDR1 SQVTM, CDR2 ANQGSEA. The CDR3, as DNA: TGCAGCGTCCGCGGGACAGGGGAAAGCACAGATACGCAGTATTTT. Amino acid sequence: CSVRGTGESTDTQYF.

This clone occurred once. This chain uses TRBV6-1 with TRBJ2-3; unclear D gene. The CDR3 totals 12 residues. V was trimmed by 2 bases and J by 4 bases, leaving 4 bases between them. Germline V gene sequence: CDR1 MNHNS, CDR2 SASEGT. CDR3 protein: CASSESADTQYF. The CDR3 DNA follows: TGTGCCAGCAGTGAAAGCGCAGATACGCAGTATTTT.

The V call is TRBV11-1, the J call TRBJ1-2; the D gene is possibly TRBD1 (5 bases). CDR1 SGHAT and CDR2 FQDESV come from the germline V gene (reference sequence). This CDR3 has 16 amino acids. The V gene lost 5 bases and the J gene lost 3 bases, with 19 bases spanning the gap. CDR3 in amino acids: CASSPPVWGGDYGYTF. DNA of the CDR3: TGTGCCAGCAGCCCACCGGTGTGGGGCGGGGACTATGGCTACACCTTC. Based on the CDR3 plus reference TRBV11-1 and TRBJ1-2, the full variable domain is EAEVAQSPRYKITEKSQAVAFWCDPISGHATLYWYRQILGQGPELLVQFQDESVVDDSQLPKDRFSAERLKGVDSTLKIQPAELGDSAMYLCASSPPVWGGDYGYTFGSGTRLTVV.

The CDR3 DNA reads TGTGCCACCAGTGTCAGCGGGGGGCCCTACAATGAGCAGTTCTTC. This codes for CATSVSGGPYNEQFF. The V gene is TRBV24-1, the J gene TRBJ2-1; TRBD2 matches at 9 bases. V was pared by 5 bases and J by 2 bases, with 3 bases of the junction left unmatched. Germline lookup yields CDR1 KGHDR and CDR2 SFDVKD. The CDR3 runs to 15 residues.

This clone occurred once. This chain joins TRBV28 and TRBJ1-4, with D possibly TRBD1 on 5 matching bases. V was shortened by 6 bases and J by 10 bases, with 18 bases between the two germline ends. Germline loops: CDR1 MDHEN, CDR2 SYDVKM. CDR3 length: 14 amino acids. The CDR3: CASRTREVKGKLFF. The CDR3 DNA reads as TGTGCCAGCAGAACCAGGGAGGTGAAAGGAAAACTGTTTTTT.

This clone was seen only once. The chain employs TRBV7-2 and TRBJ2-1, with 12 bases fitting TRBD2. V lost 6 bases to trimming and J lost 4 bases; unmatched junction nucleotides: 1. The CDR3 has 14 amino acids. The germline V gene has CDR1 SGHTA and CDR2 FQGNSA. The CDR3 DNA is TGTGCCAGCAGACTAGCGGGAGGTTACAATGAGCAGTTCTTC. Translated: CASRLAGGYNEQFF.

V and J are TRBV4-2 and TRBJ1-2; a weak D match, TRBD1 (5 bases). Deletions cut 1 base from V and 10 bases from J, with 10 bases between. In germline, CDR1 is LGHNA, CDR2 YNFKEQ. CDR3 length: 12 residues. The CDR3 reads CASSQGTPFYTF. The CDR3 nucleotides read TGTGCCAGCAGCCAAGGGACACCCTTCTACACCTTC.

J is TRBJ1-6 and V is TRBV5-6; no clear D. CDR3 length equals 13 residues. The V end lost 1 base, the J end lost 10 bases, and 9 bases lay between the germline ends. CDR1 SGHDT and CDR2 YYEEEE come from the germline V gene. CDR3 bases: TGTGCCAGCAGCTTGTCTGCGTTCTCACCCCTCCACTTT. It yields the protein CASSLSAFSPLHF.

The J gene is TRBJ1-1, the V gene TRBV27; weak D call: TRBD1 (6 bases). Per germline, CDR1 MNHEY and CDR2 SMNVEV (reference sequence). The CDR3 length is 17 residues. Trimming pared 5 bases from V and 4 bases from J, leaving 23 bases between. The CDR3 loop reads CASSLGQTLRDVTEAFF. CDR3 nucleotides: TGTGCCAGCAGTCTCGGACAGACCCTACGAGATGTCACTGAAGCTTTCTTT.

The V and J genes are TRBV27 and TRBJ2-2, with 8 bases aligning to TRBD1. There are 15 residues in the CDR3. V lost 5 bases, J lost 4 bases, and 6 bases stayed unmatched. Looked up from germline, CDR1 is MNHEY and CDR2 is SMNVEV (reference sequence). This chain's CDR3 is CASSQDRAITGELFF. As DNA, the CDR3 is TGTGCCAGCAGTCAGGACAGGGCTATCACCGGGGAGCTGTTTTTT.

This clone was picked up one time. The genes are TRBV5-1 and TRBJ2-5; possible D gene TRBD1, 5 bases. The CDR3 covers 15 residues. Germline CDR1 SGHRS, CDR2 YFSETQ. The germline V and J ends were trimmed by 0 bases and 7 bases, with 16 bases remaining between them. In DNA, the CDR3 is TGCGCCAGCAGCTTGGAAGGGGTTGGATCTTGGACCCAGTACTTC. It is translated as CASSLEGVGSWTQYF.

This chain joins TRBV11-2 and TRBJ2-3; 8 bases map to TRBD2. The germline gives CDR1 SGHAT, CDR2 FQNNGV. This CDR3 region has 16 residues. With V trimmed by 5 bases and J by 2 bases, 9 bases remained unmatched. The CDR3 loop reads CASSLTSGRITDTQYF. DNA for the CDR3: TGTGCCAGCAGCCTCACTAGCGGAAGAATCACAGATACGCAGTATTTT. Full variable domain (outside the CDR3, taken from reference TRBV11-2 and TRBJ2-3): EAGVAQSPRYKIIEKRQSVAFWCNPISGHATLYWYQQILGQGPKLLIQFQNNGVVDDSQLPKDRFSAERLKGVDSTLKIQPAKLEDSAVYLCASSLTSGRITDTQYFGPGTRLTVL.

The chain recombines TRBV6-6 with TRBJ2-7, with 10 bases identical to TRBD1. The germline V gene encodes CDR1 MNHNY and CDR2 SVGAGI (reference sequence). V lost 5 bases, J lost 1 base, and 8 bases stayed unmatched. The CDR3 length is 16 residues. CDR3 DNA sequence: TGTGCCAGCAGTCTCTGGACAGGGGGGACTTCCTACGAGCAGTACTTC. Protein product: CASSLWTGGTSYEQYF.

V usage is TRBV7-8 and J usage is TRBJ2-3; D is perhaps TRBD2 (5 bases). CDR3 length equals 15 residues. CDR1 is SGHVS and CDR2 is FQNEAQ in the germline V gene. V was trimmed by 1 base and J by 3 bases, leaving 11 bases between them. The CDR3: CASSLVGVGTDTQYF. The CDR3 DNA is TGTGCCAGCAGCTTAGTGGGAGTAGGGACAGATACGCAGTATTTT.

This clone was counted a few times. The CDR3 loop is CASSTVTSGRSDTQYF. CDR3 nucleotide sequence: TGTGCCAGCAGTACGGTGACTAGCGGGAGGTCAGATACGCAGTATTTT. The J gene is TRBJ2-3, the V gene TRBV2, with 13 bases that match TRBD2. Germline V gene lookup returns CDR1 SNHLY and CDR2 FYNNEI. The CDR3 is made up of 16 amino acids. The J segment lost 4 bases and the V segment lost 5 bases, leaving 6 bases of the junction unmatched.

The count of this clone is one. The chain combines TRBV5-1 with TRBJ2-3; 8 nucleotides agree with TRBD1. CDR3 size: 16 residues. The germline V gene has CDR1 SGHRS and CDR2 YFSETQ. Trimming removed 4 bases from V and 3 bases from J; junction bases left unmatched: 10. CDR3 protein: CASSPGTGRKTDTQYF. The CDR3 DNA is TGCGCCAGCAGCCCCGGGACAGGTAGGAAGACAGATACGCAGTATTTT.

The CDR3 spells CASSLLTGGYYEQYF. In nucleotides, the CDR3 is TGCGCCAGCAGCCTTTTGACAGGGGGCTACTACGAGCAGTACTTC. The genes are TRBV5-1 and TRBJ2-7; 10 bases are shared with TRBD1. Germline loops: CDR1 SGHRS, CDR2 YFSETQ. V dropped 4 bases and J dropped 3; count of bases not matched to a gene: 7. The CDR3 runs 15 residues.

This chain connects TRBV29-1 to TRBJ2-1; 8 positions match TRBD2. Per germline, CDR1 SQVTM and CDR2 ANQGSEA. This CDR3 is 16 amino acids long. V lost 1 base to trimming and J lost 4 bases; unmatched junction nucleotides: 9. CDR3 loop: CSVEGNSGTIYNEQFF. The CDR3 DNA reads as TGCAGCGTTGAAGGGAATAGCGGGACTATTTACAATGAGCAGTTCTTC.

The rearrangement uses TRBV5-1 and TRBJ2-7, with D unclear. The CDR3 sequence is 13 residues long. V lost 2 bases and J 0 bases, leaving 6 bases between the germline ends. Germline values: CDR1 SGHRS, CDR2 YFSETQ. CDR3 nucleotide sequence: TGCGCCAGCAGCTTTCGGTCCTCCTACGAGCAGTACTTC. Encoded protein: CASSFRSSYEQYF.

The chain employs TRBV7-9 and TRBJ2-3; the D is unclear. Deletions cut 5 bases from V and 2 bases from J, with 20 bases between. The length of the CDR3 is 17 residues. Germline lookup yields CDR1 SEHNR and CDR2 FQNEAQ (reference sequence). For the CDR3, the DNA is TGTGCCAGCAGCCCACCCCCACTTTCCTACTACACAGATACGCAGTATTTT. Amino acids: CASSPPPLSYYTDTQYF.

V and J are TRBV2 and TRBJ1-5; D is unclear. CDR3 length: 13 residues. Germline V gene data show CDR1 as SNHLY and CDR2 as FYNNEI. With 7 bases removed from V and 3 bases from J, the gap between germline ends came to 10 bases. The DNA for the CDR3 is TGTGCCAGCAACGGAGAAACCAATCAGCCCCAGCATTTT. Protein sequence: CASNGETNQPQHF.